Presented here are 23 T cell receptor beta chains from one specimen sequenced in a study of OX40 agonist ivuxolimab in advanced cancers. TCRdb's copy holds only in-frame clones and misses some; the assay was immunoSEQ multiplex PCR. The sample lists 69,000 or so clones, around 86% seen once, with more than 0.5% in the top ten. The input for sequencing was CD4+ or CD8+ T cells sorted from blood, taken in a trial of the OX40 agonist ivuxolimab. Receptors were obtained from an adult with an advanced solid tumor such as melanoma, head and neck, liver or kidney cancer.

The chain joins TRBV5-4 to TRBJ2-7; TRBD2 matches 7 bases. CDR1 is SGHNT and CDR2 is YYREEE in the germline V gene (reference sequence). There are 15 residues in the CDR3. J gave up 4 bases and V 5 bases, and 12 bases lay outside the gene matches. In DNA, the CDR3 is TGTGCCAGCAGTCAGGTGGGAGGGGCCACGTACGAGCAGTACTTC. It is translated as CASSQVGGATYEQYF.

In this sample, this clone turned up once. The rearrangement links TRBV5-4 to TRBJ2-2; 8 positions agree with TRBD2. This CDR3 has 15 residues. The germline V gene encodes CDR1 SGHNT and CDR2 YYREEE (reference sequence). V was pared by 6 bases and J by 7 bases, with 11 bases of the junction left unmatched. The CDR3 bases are TGTGCCAGCACCCCGGGGGGGAGAGGGAACGGGGAGCTGTTTTTT. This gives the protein CASTPGGRGNGELFF.

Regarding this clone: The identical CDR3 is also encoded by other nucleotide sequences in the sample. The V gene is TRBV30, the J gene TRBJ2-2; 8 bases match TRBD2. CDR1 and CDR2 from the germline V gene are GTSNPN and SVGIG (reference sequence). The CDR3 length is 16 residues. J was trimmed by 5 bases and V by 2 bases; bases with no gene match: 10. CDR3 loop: CAWSRPGTSFTGELFF. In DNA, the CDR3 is TGTGCCTGGAGTCGTCCCGGGACTAGTTTTACCGGGGAGCTGTTTTTT.

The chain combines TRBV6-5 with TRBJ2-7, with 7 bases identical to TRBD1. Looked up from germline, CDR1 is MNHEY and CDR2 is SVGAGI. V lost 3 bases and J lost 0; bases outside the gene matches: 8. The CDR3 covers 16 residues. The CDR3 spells CASSYRGGQISYEQYF. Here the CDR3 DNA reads TGTGCCAGCAGTTATAGAGGGGGCCAGATCTCCTACGAGCAGTACTTC.

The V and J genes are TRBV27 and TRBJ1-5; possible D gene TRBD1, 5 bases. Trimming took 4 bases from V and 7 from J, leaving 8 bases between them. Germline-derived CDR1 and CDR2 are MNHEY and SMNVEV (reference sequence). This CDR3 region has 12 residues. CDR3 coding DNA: TGTGCCAGCAGTTCAAGGGACCAGCCCCAGCATTTT. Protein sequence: CASSSRDQPQHF.

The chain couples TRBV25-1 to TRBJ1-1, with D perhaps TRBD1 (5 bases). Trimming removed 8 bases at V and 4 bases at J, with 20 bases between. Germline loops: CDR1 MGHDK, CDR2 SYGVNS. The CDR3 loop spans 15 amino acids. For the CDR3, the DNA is TGTGCCAGCCAGCTAGGACAACGCGGGACCACTGAAGCTTTCTTT. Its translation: CASQLGQRGTTEAFF.

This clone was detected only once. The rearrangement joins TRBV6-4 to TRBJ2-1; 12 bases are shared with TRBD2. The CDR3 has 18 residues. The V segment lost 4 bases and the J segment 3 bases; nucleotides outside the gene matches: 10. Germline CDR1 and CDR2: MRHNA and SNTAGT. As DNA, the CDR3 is TGTGCCAGCAGTGGGAGACTAGCGGGAGACGGGGTCTACAATGAGCAGTTCTTC. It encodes CASSGRLAGDGVYNEQFF.

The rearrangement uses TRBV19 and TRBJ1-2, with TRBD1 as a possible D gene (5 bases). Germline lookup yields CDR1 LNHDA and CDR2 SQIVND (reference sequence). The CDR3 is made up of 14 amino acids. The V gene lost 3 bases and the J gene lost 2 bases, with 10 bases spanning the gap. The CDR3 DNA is TGTGCCAGTAGTATGGGGGACTCAAACTATGGCTACACCTTC. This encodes CASSMGDSNYGYTF.

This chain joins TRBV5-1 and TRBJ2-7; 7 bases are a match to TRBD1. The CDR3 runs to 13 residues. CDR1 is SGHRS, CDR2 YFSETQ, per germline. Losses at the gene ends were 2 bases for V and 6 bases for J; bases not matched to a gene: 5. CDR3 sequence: CASSLGQAVEQYF. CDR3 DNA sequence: TGCGCCAGCAGCTTAGGACAGGCAGTCGAGCAGTACTTC.

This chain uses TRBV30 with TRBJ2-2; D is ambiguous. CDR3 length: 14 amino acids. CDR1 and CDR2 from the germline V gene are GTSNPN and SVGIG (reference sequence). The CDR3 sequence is CAQARTANTGELFF. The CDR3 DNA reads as TGTGCTCAGGCCAGGACGGCAAACACCGGGGAGCTGTTTTTT. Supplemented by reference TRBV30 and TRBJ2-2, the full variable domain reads SQTIHQWPATLVQPVGSPLSLECTVEGTSNPNLYWYRQAAGRGLQLLFYSVGIGQISSEVPQNLSASRPQDRQFILSSKKLLLSDSGFYLCAQARTANTGELFFGEGSRLTVL.

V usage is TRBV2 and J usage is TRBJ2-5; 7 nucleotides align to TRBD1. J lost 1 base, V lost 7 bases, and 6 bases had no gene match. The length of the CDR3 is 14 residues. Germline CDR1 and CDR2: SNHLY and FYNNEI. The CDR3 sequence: CASMWGQPQETQYF. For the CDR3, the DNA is TGTGCCAGCATGTGGGGACAGCCCCAAGAGACCCAGTACTTC.

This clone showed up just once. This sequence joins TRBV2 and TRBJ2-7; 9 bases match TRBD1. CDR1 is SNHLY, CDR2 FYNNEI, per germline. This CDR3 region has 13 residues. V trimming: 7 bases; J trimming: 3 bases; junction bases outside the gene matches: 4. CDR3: CASTTGGGYEQYF. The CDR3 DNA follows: TGTGCCAGCACGACAGGGGGTGGCTACGAGCAGTACTTC.

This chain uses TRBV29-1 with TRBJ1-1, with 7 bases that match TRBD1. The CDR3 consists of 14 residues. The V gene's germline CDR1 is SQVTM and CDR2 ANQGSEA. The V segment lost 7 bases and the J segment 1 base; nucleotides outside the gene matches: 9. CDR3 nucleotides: TGCAGCGCCCAGAAGGGGGCAGGGAACACTGAAGCTTTCTTT. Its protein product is CSAQKGAGNTEAFF.

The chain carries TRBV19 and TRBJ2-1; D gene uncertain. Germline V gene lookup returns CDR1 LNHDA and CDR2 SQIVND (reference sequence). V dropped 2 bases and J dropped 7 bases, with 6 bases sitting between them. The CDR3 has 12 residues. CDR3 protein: CASSIRRNEQFF. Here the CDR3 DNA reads TGTGCCAGTAGTATAAGACGGAATGAGCAGTTCTTC.

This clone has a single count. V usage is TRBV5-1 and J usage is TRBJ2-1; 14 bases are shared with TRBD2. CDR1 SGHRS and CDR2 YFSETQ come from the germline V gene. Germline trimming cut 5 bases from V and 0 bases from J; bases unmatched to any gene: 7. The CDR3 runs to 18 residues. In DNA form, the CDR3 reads TGCGCCAGCAGTGGGACTAGCGGGGGTCACCTCTCCTACAATGAGCAGTTCTTC. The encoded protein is CASSGTSGGHLSYNEQFF. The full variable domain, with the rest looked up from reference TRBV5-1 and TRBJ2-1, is KAGVTQTPRYLIKTRGQQVTLSCSPISGHRSVSWYQQTPGQGLQFLFEYFSETQRNKGNFPGRFSGRQFSNSRSEMNVSTLELGDSALYLCASSGTSGGHLSYNEQFFGPGTRLTVL.

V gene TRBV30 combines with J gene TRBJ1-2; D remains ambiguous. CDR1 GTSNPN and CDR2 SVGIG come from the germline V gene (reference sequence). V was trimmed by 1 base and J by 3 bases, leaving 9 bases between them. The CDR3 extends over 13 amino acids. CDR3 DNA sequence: TGTGCCTGGAGTGACGACGGTGACTATGGCTACACCTTC. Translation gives CAWSDDGDYGYTF.

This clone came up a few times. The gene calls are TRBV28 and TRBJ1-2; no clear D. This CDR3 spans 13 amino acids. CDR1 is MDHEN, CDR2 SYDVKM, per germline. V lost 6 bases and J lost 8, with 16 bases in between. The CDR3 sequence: CASSSTNKGGYTF. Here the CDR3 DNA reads TGTGCCAGCAGCTCTACCAACAAAGGGGGCTACACCTTC.

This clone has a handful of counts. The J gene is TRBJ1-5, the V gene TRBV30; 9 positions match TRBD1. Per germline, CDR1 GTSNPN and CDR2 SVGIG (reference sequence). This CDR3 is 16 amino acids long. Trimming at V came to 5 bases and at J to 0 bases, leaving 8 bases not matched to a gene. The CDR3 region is CAWGTGTYPSNQPQHF. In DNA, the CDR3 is TGTGCCTGGGGGACAGGGACCTACCCTAGCAATCAGCCCCAGCATTTT.

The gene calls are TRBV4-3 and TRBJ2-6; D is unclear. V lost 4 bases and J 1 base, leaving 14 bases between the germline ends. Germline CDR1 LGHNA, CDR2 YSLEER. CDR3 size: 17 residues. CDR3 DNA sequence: TGCGCCAGCAGCCGATTTATCATCCAATCTGGGGCCAACGTCCTGACTTTC. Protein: CASSRFIIQSGANVLTF.

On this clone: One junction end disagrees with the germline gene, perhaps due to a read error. The CDR3 DNA follows: TGTGCCAGCGGCTTGGGAGTGAATGAGCAGTTCTTC. It codes for CASGLGVNEQFF. The V gene is TRBV7-2, the J gene TRBJ2-1, with a possible D match to TRBD2 (5 bases). CDR1 SGHTA and CDR2 FQGNSA come from the germline V gene. The CDR3 is 12 residues long.

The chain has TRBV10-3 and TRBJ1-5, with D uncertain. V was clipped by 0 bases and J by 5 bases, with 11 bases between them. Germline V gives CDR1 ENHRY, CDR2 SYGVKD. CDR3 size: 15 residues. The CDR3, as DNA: TGTGCCATCAGTGAGTCTCGGGTCGCGGATCAGCCCCAGCATTTT. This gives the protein CAISESRVADQPQHF.

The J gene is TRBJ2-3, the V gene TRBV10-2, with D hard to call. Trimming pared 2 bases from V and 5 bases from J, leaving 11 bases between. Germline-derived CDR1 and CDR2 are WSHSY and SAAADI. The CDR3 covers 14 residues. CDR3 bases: TGCGCCAGCAGTGAGGAACCTCAGGAAGATACGCAGTATTTT. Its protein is CASSEEPQEDTQYF.

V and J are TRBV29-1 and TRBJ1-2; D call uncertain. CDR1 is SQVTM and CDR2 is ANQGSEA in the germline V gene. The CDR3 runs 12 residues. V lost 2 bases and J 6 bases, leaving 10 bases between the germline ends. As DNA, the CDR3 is TGCAGCGTTGAACGGGTAATGGATGGCTACACCTTC. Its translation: CSVERVMDGYTF.